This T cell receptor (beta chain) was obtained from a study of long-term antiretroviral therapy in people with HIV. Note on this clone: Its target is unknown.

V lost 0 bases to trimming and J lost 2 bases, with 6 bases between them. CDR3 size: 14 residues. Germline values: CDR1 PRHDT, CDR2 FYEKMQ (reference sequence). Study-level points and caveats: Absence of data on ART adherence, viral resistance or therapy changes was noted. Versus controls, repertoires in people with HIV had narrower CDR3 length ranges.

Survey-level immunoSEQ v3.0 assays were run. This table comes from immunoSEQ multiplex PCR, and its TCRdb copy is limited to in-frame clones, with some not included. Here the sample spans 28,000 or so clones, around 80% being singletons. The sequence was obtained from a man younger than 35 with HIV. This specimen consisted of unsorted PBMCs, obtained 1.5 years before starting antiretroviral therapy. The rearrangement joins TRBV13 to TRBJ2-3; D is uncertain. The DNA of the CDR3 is TGTGCCAGCAGCTTAGGGGGGATCACAGATACGCAGTATTTT. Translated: CASSLGGITDTQYF.